This record concerns one T cell receptor (beta chain) sequence. Its specificity is not known. The data belong to a study of vaccination and CD4 T cells after COVID-19. With the Oncomine TCR Beta short-read assay, DNA from cultured CD4+ T cells was sequenced. In TCRdb, the PCR reads were re-called with MiXCR into one record per CDR3 protein. There are around 8,100 distinct CDR3 sequences in the sample; 66% occur only once, and less than 20% lies in the top ten. Germline CDR1 and CDR2: SQVTM and ANQGSEA. Trimming removed 3 bases at V and 2 bases at J, with 10 bases between. This CDR3 has 13 residues. The treatment is: approximately nine-day PBMC culture with coronavirus spike peptide pools or control peptides (ViraFEST assay).

J is TRBJ2-5 and V is TRBV29-1, with D possibly being TRBD1 (5 bases). Source: cultured CD4+ T cells from blood, taken after SARS-CoV-2 vaccination. This clonotype was sampled from a human donor with COVID-19. CDR3 sequence reads: CSVDGPGQETQYF. In DNA, the CDR3 is TGCAGCGTTGACGGTCCAGGGCAAGAGACCCAGTACTTC. Combining the CDR3 with reference TRBV29-1 and TRBJ2-5 gives the whole variable domain SAVISQKPSRDICQRGTSLTIQCQVDSQVTMMFWYRQQPGQSLTLIATANQGSEATYESGFVIDKFPISRPNLTFSTLTVSNMSPEDSSIYLCSVDGPGQETQYFGPGTRLLVL.